Below, one T cell receptor beta chain is given with its context. The Seattle patients, enrolled during active infection, were followed longitudinally. Study processing details: Amplification of reference gene primers was used by the study to estimate nucleated cell counts. Some clones are missing from TCRdb's copy, which holds only in-frame ones; the method was immunoSEQ multiplex PCR. The V and J calls and clone size come from that table; D and trimming were worked out from the DNA. The sample gives approximately 300,000 clones, roughly 90% of which show up once; roughly 1.9% is in the top ten. This entry belongs to a study of blood T cell repertoires in COVID-19. Whole-study context: The United States, Italy and Spain were the sources of the acute and convalescent COVID-19 samples. T cells, B-cell-depleted T cells, or PBMCs supplied cDNA or gDNA.

Germline V gene lookup returns CDR1 LNHDA and CDR2 SQIVND (reference sequence). CDR3 length equals 12 residues. The chain uses TRBV19 and TRBJ1-1; possible D gene TRBD1, 5 bases. The sequencing input was peripheral blood. The TCR originated in a woman aged 30 to 39 with COVID-19, enrolled during active disease. The CDR3 region has the DNA TGTGCGATCCACGGGGGGACCACTGAAGCTTTCTTT. Residues: CAIHGGTTEAFF.